The 29 T cell receptor beta chains below all came from one sample that was sequenced in a study of blood T cell repertoires in COVID-19. Libraries were prepared by immunoSEQ multiplex PCR; TCRdb keeps only in-frame clonotypes and omits some of them. The table shows some 200,000 clones, with approximately 78% occurring only once. The sample was peripheral blood. All receptors come from a woman in her 70s with COVID-19, enrolled during active disease.

V gene TRBV9 combines with J gene TRBJ2-3; 9 nucleotides match TRBD2. Looked up from germline, CDR1 is SGDLS and CDR2 is YYNGEE. The V gene end was trimmed by 5 bases and the J gene end by 0 bases; junction bases not matched to a gene: 7. CDR3 length equals 16 residues. CDR3 nucleotides: TGTGCCAGCAGTCCAACTAGCGGGCTTAGCACAGATACGCAGTATTTT. Protein sequence: CASSPTSGLSTDTQYF.

V gene TRBV6-5 combines with J gene TRBJ2-5, with TRBD1 as a possible D gene (5 bases). Germline V gene data show CDR1 as MNHEY and CDR2 as SVGAGI. CDR3 length equals 15 residues. V lost 0 bases and J lost 4, with 12 bases in between. The CDR3 DNA reads TGTGCCAGCAGTTACTCACCCGACAGACGAGAGACCCAGTACTTC. Protein sequence: CASSYSPDRRETQYF.

The chain links TRBV5-1 to TRBJ2-3; TRBD2 aligns across 15 bases. The CDR3 consists of 17 residues. Germline V lookup: CDR1 SGHRS, CDR2 YFSETQ. After removal of 4 bases from V and 4 bases from J, the junction contained 7 bases not matched to a gene. The CDR3 is CASSRGTSGRSPDTQYF. CDR3 bases: TGCGCCAGCAGCCGTGGGACTAGCGGGAGGAGCCCAGATACGCAGTATTTT.

This sequence joins TRBV18 and TRBJ1-1; perhaps TRBD1 as D (6 bases). Germline values: CDR1 KGHSH, CDR2 LQKENI. The CDR3 consists of 16 residues. The V end was cut by 7 bases, the J end by 3 bases, with 21 bases between. The CDR3 reads CASFPQGEMRYTEAFF. CDR3 sequence (DNA): TGTGCCAGCTTCCCACAGGGTGAGATGAGGTACACTGAAGCTTTCTTT. Full variable domain (remainder filled in from reference TRBV18 and TRBJ1-1): NAGVMQNPRHLVRRRGQEARLRCSPMKGHSHVYWYRQLPEEGLKFMVYLQKENIIDESGMPKERFSAEFPKEGPSILRIQQVVRGDSAAYFCASFPQGEMRYTEAFFGQGTRLTVV.

In DNA, the CDR3 is TGTGCCAGCAGGGTAACTAGCGGCACAGATACGCAGTATTTT. Protein sequence: CASRVTSGTDTQYF. V gene TRBV27 combines with J gene TRBJ2-3; 7 bases match TRBD2. Trimming at V came to 6 bases and at J to 1 base, leaving 4 bases not matched to a gene. The V gene's germline CDR1 is MNHEY and CDR2 SMNVEV (reference sequence). The CDR3 extends over 14 amino acids.

The V gene is TRBV6-2 or TRBV6-3, the J gene TRBJ1-1; no reliable D call. CDR3 size: 13 residues. V lost 1 base and J 3 bases, leaving 6 bases between the germline ends. From germline, CDR1 is MNHEY and CDR2 SVGEGT. Here the CDR3 reads CASSYFQDTEAFF. Here the CDR3 DNA reads TGTGCCAGCAGTTACTTCCAGGACACTGAAGCTTTCTTT.

The gene calls are TRBV4-1 and TRBJ2-3, with 11 nucleotides matching TRBD2. In germline, CDR1 is MGHRA, CDR2 YSYEKL. CDR3 length: 18 residues. Losses at the gene ends were 5 bases for V and 5 bases for J; bases not matched to a gene: 15. The CDR3 region is CASSVGLAGGNIRDTQYF. CDR3 sequence (DNA): TGCGCCAGCAGCGTCGGGCTAGCGGGAGGCAACATTCGAGATACGCAGTATTTT.

The J gene is TRBJ2-1, the V gene TRBV10-3; weak D call: TRBD1 (6 bases). The CDR3 extends over 13 amino acids. Trimming pared 3 bases from V and 10 bases from J, leaving 13 bases between. Germline V gene lookup returns CDR1 ENHRY and CDR2 SYGVKD. The CDR3 coding sequence is TGTGCCATCAGTGAATTCAGGGGTCAAGAGCAGTTCTTC. Translating gives CAISEFRGQEQFF.

This clone was counted a single time. The V call is TRBV5-6, the J call TRBJ1-5; 9 nucleotides match TRBD1. Germline lookup yields CDR1 SGHDT and CDR2 YYEEEE. V trimming: 0 bases; J trimming: 4 bases; junction bases outside the gene matches: 2. The length of the CDR3 is 15 residues. The chain's CDR3 is CASSLDRGLNQPQHF. Here the CDR3 DNA reads TGTGCCAGCAGCTTGGACAGGGGGCTTAATCAGCCCCAGCATTTT.

In this sample, this clone turned up once. The rearrangement uses TRBV28 and TRBJ1-2, with 10 bases lining up with TRBD1. V lost 6 bases, J lost 1 base, and 8 bases stayed unmatched. Germline V lookup: CDR1 MDHEN, CDR2 SYDVKM. The CDR3 covers 16 residues. The DNA of the CDR3 is TGTGCCAGCAGAGCCGGACAGGGGGTTTTTAACTATGGCTACACCTTC. Amino acid sequence: CASRAGQGVFNYGYTF.

This chain links TRBV25-1 with TRBJ1-1; D unclear. From germline, CDR1 is MGHDK and CDR2 SYGVNS. Trimming took 1 base from V and 4 from J, leaving 13 bases between them. The CDR3 runs 15 residues. Here the CDR3 reads CASSESMTGGTEAFF. CDR3 DNA sequence: TGTGCCAGCAGTGAATCCATGACGGGAGGCACTGAAGCTTTCTTT. The full variable domain, its missing parts supplied by reference TRBV25-1 and TRBJ1-1, is EADIYQTPRYLVIGTGKKITLECSQTMGHDKMYWYQQDPGMELHLIHYSYGVNSTEKGDLSSESTVSRIRTEHFPLTLESARPSHTSQYLCASSESMTGGTEAFFGQGTRLTVV.

The genes are TRBV6-5 and TRBJ1-1; D perhaps matches TRBD1 (5 bases). Germline CDR1 and CDR2: MNHEY and SVGAGI. V lost 5 bases and J 4 bases, leaving 14 bases between the germline ends. The CDR3 totals 14 residues. The CDR3 reads CASSRQQRPTEAFF. CDR3 sequence (DNA): TGTGCCAGCAGTCGACAGCAGCGTCCCACTGAAGCTTTCTTT.

The J gene is TRBJ1-2, the V gene TRBV19; TRBD1 might be the D (6 bases). This CDR3 contains 15 residues. Per germline, CDR1 LNHDA and CDR2 SQIVND (reference sequence). Trimming shortened V by 4 bases and J by 1 base, and 13 bases separated the two germline ends. CDR3 in DNA: TGTGCCAGTAGTAAGCTAACAGGGAGTAACTATGGCTACACCTTC. It yields the protein CASSKLTGSNYGYTF.

The J gene is TRBJ2-1, the V gene TRBV24-1; TRBD2 matches at 11 bases. The CDR3 sequence is 15 residues long. Trimming cost V 5 bases and J 6 bases; bases outside gene matches: 5. Germline V gene sequence: CDR1 KGHDR, CDR2 SFDVKD. In nucleotides, the CDR3 is TGTGCCACCAGTGCTTCAGGACTAGCGGGCAATGAGCAGTTCTTC. It encodes CATSASGLAGNEQFF.

The V call is TRBV5-1, the J call TRBJ1-1; 8 nucleotides align to TRBD1. Germline loops: CDR1 SGHRS, CDR2 YFSETQ. Losses at the gene ends were 0 bases for V and 2 bases for J; bases not matched to a gene: 6. This CDR3 region has 16 residues. Here the CDR3 DNA reads TGCGCCAGCAGCTTGGGGGCAGGGGGCAGTAACACTGAAGCTTTCTTT. This gives the protein CASSLGAGGSNTEAFF.

This chain connects TRBV3-1 (or the pseudogene TRBV3-2) to TRBJ1-1; D unresolved. The CDR3 is made up of 16 amino acids. V gave up 0 bases and J gave up 0 bases, with 11 bases separating them. Per the germline V gene, CDR1 is LGHDT and CDR2 is YNNKEL (reference sequence). The CDR3 bases are TGTGCCAGCAGCCAAGACACGAGGAGACTGAACACTGAAGCTTTCTTT. Translated, it gives CASSQDTRRLNTEAFF.

V and J are TRBV7-2 and TRBJ2-2, with D perhaps TRBD1 (5 bases). Germline CDR1 and CDR2: SGHTA and FQGNSA. The CDR3 totals 14 residues. The germline V and J ends were trimmed by 0 bases and 7 bases, with 9 bases remaining between them. The CDR3 protein is CASSLAWTSGELFF. The CDR3 DNA sequence: TGTGCCAGCAGCTTAGCGTGGACAAGCGGGGAGCTGTTTTTT.

The chain carries TRBV7-2 and TRBJ1-3; D perhaps matches TRBD1 (5 bases). The V gene lost 2 bases and the J gene lost 3 bases, with 14 bases spanning the gap. The CDR3 loop spans 16 amino acids. The germline V gene encodes CDR1 SGHTA and CDR2 FQGNSA. CDR3 nucleotide sequence: TGTGCCAGCAGCTTACTTCCGGCAGGGAATGGAAACACCATATATTTT. Translating gives CASSLLPAGNGNTIYF.

The chain links TRBV27 to TRBJ1-5; a possible D gene is TRBD1 (6 bases). V was clipped by 1 base and J by 1 base, with 11 bases between them. The CDR3 spans 16 residues. Germline V gene lookup returns CDR1 MNHEY and CDR2 SMNVEV (reference sequence). The CDR3, as DNA: TGTGCCAGCAGTTTATATGGCAGGGGAAGCAATCAGCCCCAGCATTTT. It is translated as CASSLYGRGSNQPQHF.

The chain's CDR3 is CASSRQTGNTEAFF. CDR3 nucleotides: TGTGCCAGCAGTCGCCAGACAGGGAACACTGAAGCTTTCTTT. The chain links TRBV6-5 to TRBJ1-1, with D perhaps matching TRBD1 (6 bases). V was shortened by 5 bases and J by 1 base, with 11 bases between the two germline ends. CDR1 is MNHEY and CDR2 is SVGAGI in the germline V gene. There are 14 residues in the CDR3.

This sequence joins TRBV5-1 and TRBJ2-3; D is perhaps TRBD2 (6 bases). Trimming removed 0 bases from V and 2 bases from J, with 13 bases in between. Germline assignment: CDR1 SGHRS and CDR2 YFSETQ. The CDR3 has 16 residues. CDR3 amino acids: CASSLGGTSHTDTQYF. The CDR3 coding sequence is TGCGCCAGCAGCTTGGGCGGGACCAGTCACACAGATACGCAGTATTTT.

The chain links TRBV5-1 to TRBJ1-2; no clear D. The germline CDR1 and CDR2 sequences are SGHRS and YFSETQ. The ends were cut back, 0 bases at V and 4 bases at J, with 4 bases in the middle. This CDR3 region has 12 residues. The CDR3 nucleotides read TGCGCCAGCAGCTTGGAAGCCTATGGCTACACCTTC. Its translation is CASSLEAYGYTF.

V is TRBV6-5 and J is TRBJ1-2, with TRBD1 identical over 7 bases. This CDR3 is 14 amino acids long. V trimming: 5 bases; J trimming: 3 bases; junction bases outside the gene matches: 6. Germline CDR1 and CDR2: MNHEY and SVGAGI. The CDR3 sequence: CASSRDRAYYGYTF. The CDR3 DNA sequence: TGTGCCAGCAGTCGAGACAGGGCCTACTATGGCTACACCTTC.

The J gene is TRBJ2-1, the V gene TRBV4-2, with a tentative D call TRBD2 (5 bases). V was cut by 1 base and J by 10 bases, with 14 bases left in between. The CDR3 spans 14 residues. Germline CDR1 is LGHNA and CDR2 is YNFKEQ. CDR3: CASSQGGIVGEQFF. In DNA, the CDR3 is TGTGCCAGCAGCCAAGGAGGGATCGTGGGCGAGCAGTTCTTC.

The gene calls are TRBV7-9 and TRBJ2-3, with D hard to call. Germline V gene sequence: CDR1 SEHNR, CDR2 FQNEAQ (reference sequence). The CDR3 runs to 14 residues. Trimming removed 7 bases at V and 3 bases at J, with 14 bases between. CDR3 sequence (DNA): TGTGCCAGCATAACCAGTGGAGAGACAGATACGCAGTATTTT. It yields the protein CASITSGETDTQYF.

This chain uses TRBV30 with TRBJ2-3, with 9 bases lining up with TRBD2. The trim removed 8 bases at V and 1 base at J, leaving 4 bases unmatched. The CDR3 has 13 residues. Germline CDR1 is GTSNPN and CDR2 is SVGIG (reference sequence). The CDR3 DNA reads as TGTGCCGAGACTAGCGGACGCACAGATACGCAGTATTTT. This gives the protein CAETSGRTDTQYF.

The chain links TRBV7-2 to TRBJ2-3, with TRBD2 matching 9 bases. There are 15 residues in the CDR3. The V gene end was trimmed by 3 bases and the J gene end by 6 bases; junction bases not matched to a gene: 7. The V gene's germline CDR1 is SGHTA and CDR2 FQGNSA. CDR3 DNA: TGTGCCAGCAGCTTCAGCGGGAGGCCCCTCGATACGCAGTATTTT. Translating gives CASSFSGRPLDTQYF.

The chain joins TRBV3-1 (or the pseudogene TRBV3-2) to TRBJ2-1, with D perhaps matching TRBD1 (6 bases). V gave up 3 bases and J gave up 6 bases, with 9 bases separating them. CDR3 length: 13 amino acids. CDR1 LGHDT and CDR2 YNNKEL come from the germline V gene (reference sequence). CDR3: CASSHDRPNEQFF. The CDR3 DNA is TGTGCCAGCAGCCACGACAGGCCCAATGAGCAGTTCTTC.

The chain has TRBV21-1 and TRBJ2-1; the table's D call TRBD2 went unverified against the DNA. TRBV21-1 is a pseudogene. CDR3 length: 18 residues. CDR3 sequence reads: CASSTKPGLGLANHEQFF. CDR3 nucleotides: TGTGCCAGCAGCACAAAACCCGGACTAGGACTAGCGAACCATGAGCAGTTCTTC.